A selection of T cell receptor beta chains follows, all from one sample in a study of PD-1 blockade in classical Hodgkin lymphoma. Repertoires were generated with immunoSEQ multiplex PCR, while TCRdb's copy carries only in-frame clones and drops some. Counted here are tens of thousands of clones, 90% occurring once; the ten biggest clones make up approximately 15%. This specimen consisted of peripheral blood mononuclear cells (PBMCs), obtained before the fourth cycle of nivolumab. These receptors all stem from a human donor with classical Hodgkin lymphoma. Each CDR3 is given with its conserved first and last residue.

cdr3_aa,v_call
CASSLEGNYGYTF,TRBV5-1
CATSRVIRSGYTF,TRBV15
CASSSSYSEQFF,TRBV7-3
CASSLKVYEQYF,TRBV18
CASSSRDATYEQYF,TRBV11-3
CASSQVGTGGVSGANVLTF,TRBV4-2
CSVERSVNTEAFF,TRBV29-1
CASRNQGGGLAGELFF,TRBV2
CASSLAKSASGRVEQFF,TRBV5-4
CASSVLAGGTDTQYF,TRBV6-1
CASSEEGVRLYNEQFF,TRBV2
CASSTTGLLSGELFF,TRBV11-3
CASRGAAGELFF,TRBV2
CASSRTGGYTF,TRBV6-6
CASSITRASGNTIYF,TRBV19
CSVEEGALVYNEQFF,TRBV29-1
CASKRGRTPYEQYF,TRBV10-1
CASIGVGSNQPQHF,TRBV2
CASSLLGTASYEQYF,TRBV7-9
CASSPKETQYF,TRBV18
CASSVGGATYNEQFF,TRBV9
CASSPPTLVGTGGYEQYF,TRBV4-1
CASSLENRNEQFF,TRBV5-4
CASSPVVRGSADEQYF,TRBV18
CASSKPPQGDYEQYF,TRBV21-1
CASSLQTSGSSYEQYF,TRBV4-1
CASSLGEAGEHFYEQYF,TRBV5-1
CASSFRTGGRNTGELFF,TRBV5-4
CASSPKDAGPRNEQFF,TRBV11-3
CASSDSGSAYPQQYF,TRBV6-4
CASSPIWTTRTDTQYF,TRBV27
CASSLVGTVYGYTF,TRBV7-9
CASRLLQGNEQFF,TRBV7-8
CASSAQGYGYTF,TRBV19
CASSPGGFLSTDTQYF,TRBV28
CASSSVQREGRDTQYF,TRBV11-3
CASETGNYNEQFF,TRBV28
CASGFQGPNTEAFF,TRBV12-5
CAWSDGLETQYF,TRBV30
CASSPGEVPDTQYF,TRBV7-3
CASSARDTYNSPLHF,TRBV5-4
CASTFGTSGYNEQFF,TRBV27
CASSSRQDYGYTF,TRBV18
CASSEWSSNQPQHF,TRBV25-1
CASSIDPPGTRNTEAFF,TRBV19
CSVVWAWTYEQYF,TRBV29-1
CASSFSKDTQYF,TRBV11-2
CASSAYRGLVYTEAFF,TRBV5-6
CASSLPQGMGEKLFF,TRBV28
CASSFLGQVNTGELFF,TRBV7-3
CASSLSAVKQPQHF,TRBV16
CASSLGGTSDTGELFF,TRBV27
CASTDMRGLDYGYTF,TRBV7-8
CASSEAGLAGGRQYF,TRBV6-1
CASRKGASTYEQYF,TRBV6-1
CASSGDRTNEQYF,TRBV6-5
CASSSDLGRAQYF,TRBV11-2
CASSKNGWAGDGGELFF,TRBV21-1
CASSPLPQGEQGGRGEAFF,TRBV18
CASSPRGPGNTIYF,TRBV27